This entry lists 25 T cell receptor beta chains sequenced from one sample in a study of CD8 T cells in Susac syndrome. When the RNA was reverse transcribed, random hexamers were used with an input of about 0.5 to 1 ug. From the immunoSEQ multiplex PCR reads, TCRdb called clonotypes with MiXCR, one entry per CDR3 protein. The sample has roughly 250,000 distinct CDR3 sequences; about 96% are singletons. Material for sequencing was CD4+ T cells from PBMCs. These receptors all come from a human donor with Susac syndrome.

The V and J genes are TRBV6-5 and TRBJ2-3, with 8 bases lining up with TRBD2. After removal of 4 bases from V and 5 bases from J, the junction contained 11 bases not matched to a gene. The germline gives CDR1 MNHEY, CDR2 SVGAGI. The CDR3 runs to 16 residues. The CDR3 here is CASSLRLTSGGDTQYF. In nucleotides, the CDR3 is TGTGCCAGCAGTTTGAGACTAACTAGCGGAGGAGATACGCAGTATTTT.

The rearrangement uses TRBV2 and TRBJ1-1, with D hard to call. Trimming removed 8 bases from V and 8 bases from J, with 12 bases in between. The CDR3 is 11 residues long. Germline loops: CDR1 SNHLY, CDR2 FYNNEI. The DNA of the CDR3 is TGTGCCAGCGAGAGCGGAGCCGAAGCTTTCTTT. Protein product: CASESGAEAFF.

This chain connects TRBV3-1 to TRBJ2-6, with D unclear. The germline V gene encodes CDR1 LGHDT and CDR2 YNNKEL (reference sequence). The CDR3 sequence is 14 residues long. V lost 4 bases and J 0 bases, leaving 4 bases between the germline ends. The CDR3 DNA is TGTGCCAGCAGCCCCCGCTCTGGGGCCAACGTCCTGACTTTC. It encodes CASSPRSGANVLTF. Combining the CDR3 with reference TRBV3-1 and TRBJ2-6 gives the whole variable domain DTAVSQTPKYLVTQMGNDKSIKCEQNLGHDTMYWYKQDSKKFLKIMFSYNNKELIINETVPNRFSPKSPDKAHLNLHINSLELGDSAVYFCASSPRSGANVLTFGAGSRLTVL.

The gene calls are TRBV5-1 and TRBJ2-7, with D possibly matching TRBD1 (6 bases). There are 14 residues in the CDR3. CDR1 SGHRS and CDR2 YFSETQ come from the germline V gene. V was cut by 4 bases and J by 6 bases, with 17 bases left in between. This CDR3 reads CASSLENTGREQYF. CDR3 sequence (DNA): TGCGCCAGCAGCCTCGAAAACACAGGGCGCGAGCAGTACTTC.

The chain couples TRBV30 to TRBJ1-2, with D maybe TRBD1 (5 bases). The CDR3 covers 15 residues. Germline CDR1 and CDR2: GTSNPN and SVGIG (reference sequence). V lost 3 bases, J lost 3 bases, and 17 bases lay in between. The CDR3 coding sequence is TGTGCCTGGAGGCCAGACAGACTGTTCTACTATGGCTACACCTTC. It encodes CAWRPDRLFYYGYTF.

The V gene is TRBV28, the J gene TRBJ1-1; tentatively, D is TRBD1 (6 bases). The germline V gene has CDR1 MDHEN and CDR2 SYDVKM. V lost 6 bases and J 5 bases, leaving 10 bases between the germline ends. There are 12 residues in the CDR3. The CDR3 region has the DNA TGTGCCAGCAGACAGGGTGAGACTGAAGCTTTCTTT. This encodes CASRQGETEAFF.

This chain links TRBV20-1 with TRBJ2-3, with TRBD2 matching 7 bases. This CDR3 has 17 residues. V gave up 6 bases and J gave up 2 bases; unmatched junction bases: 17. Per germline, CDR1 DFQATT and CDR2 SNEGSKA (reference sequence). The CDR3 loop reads CSAAGASGSIPTDTQYF. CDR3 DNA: TGCAGTGCCGCCGGGGCTAGCGGTTCGATCCCCACAGATACGCAGTATTTT.

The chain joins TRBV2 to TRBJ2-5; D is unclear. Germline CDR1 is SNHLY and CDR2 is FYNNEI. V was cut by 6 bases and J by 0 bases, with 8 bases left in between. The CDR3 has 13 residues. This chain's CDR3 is CASRPDHQETQYF. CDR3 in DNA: TGTGCCAGCAGGCCGGACCACCAAGAGACCCAGTACTTC.

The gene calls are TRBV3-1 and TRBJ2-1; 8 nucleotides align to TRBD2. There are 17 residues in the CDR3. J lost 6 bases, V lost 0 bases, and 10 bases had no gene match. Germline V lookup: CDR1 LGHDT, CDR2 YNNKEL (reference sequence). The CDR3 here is CASSQDAGGTTFNEQFF. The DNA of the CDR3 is TGTGCCAGCAGCCAAGATGCGGGGGGAACCACGTTCAATGAGCAGTTCTTC.

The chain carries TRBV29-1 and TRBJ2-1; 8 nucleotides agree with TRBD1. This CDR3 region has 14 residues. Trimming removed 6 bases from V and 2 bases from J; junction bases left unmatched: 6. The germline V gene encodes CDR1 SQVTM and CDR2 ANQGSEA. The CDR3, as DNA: TGCAGCGTCCCATGGACAGGGACCTACAATGAGCAGTTCTTC. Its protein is CSVPWTGTYNEQFF.

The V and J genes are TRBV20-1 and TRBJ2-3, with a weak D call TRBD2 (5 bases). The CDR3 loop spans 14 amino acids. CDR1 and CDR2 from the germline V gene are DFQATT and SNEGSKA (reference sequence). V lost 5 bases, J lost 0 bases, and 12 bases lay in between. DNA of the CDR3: TGCAGTGCTCCAGATCAGCGGAGCACAGATACGCAGTATTTT. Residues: CSAPDQRSTDTQYF.

The CDR3 DNA follows: TGTGCCAGCAGCCCGCGCCCCGGGCAGGGAGTAGAGACCCAGTACTTC. Translated, it gives CASSPRPGQGVETQYF. The chain has TRBV7-8 and TRBJ2-5, with D perhaps matching TRBD1 or TRBD2 (5 bases each). This CDR3 spans 16 amino acids. CDR1 is SGHVS and CDR2 is FQNEAQ in the germline V gene. V lost 5 bases and J 4 bases, leaving 20 bases between the germline ends.

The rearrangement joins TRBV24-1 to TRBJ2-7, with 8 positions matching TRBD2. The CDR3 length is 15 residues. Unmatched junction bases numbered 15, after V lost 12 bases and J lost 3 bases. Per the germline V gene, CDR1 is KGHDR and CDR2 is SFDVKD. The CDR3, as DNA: TGTGCCGCAAGCTCCTCGCGGGGGGAAGTCTACGAGCAGTACTTC. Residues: CAASSSRGEVYEQYF.

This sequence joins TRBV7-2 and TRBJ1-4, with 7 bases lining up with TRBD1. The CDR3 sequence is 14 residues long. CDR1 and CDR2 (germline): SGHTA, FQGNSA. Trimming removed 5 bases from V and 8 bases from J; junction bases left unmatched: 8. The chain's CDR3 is CASSRGQDKEKLFF. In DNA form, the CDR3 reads TGTGCCAGCAGCCGAGGACAGGATAAGGAAAAACTGTTTTTT.

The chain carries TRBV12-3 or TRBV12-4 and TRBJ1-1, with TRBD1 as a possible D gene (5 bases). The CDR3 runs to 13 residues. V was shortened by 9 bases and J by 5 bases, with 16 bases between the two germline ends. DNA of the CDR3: TGTGCCAGTAACCCCCAGGGAAGGACTGAAGCTTTCTTT. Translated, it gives CASNPQGRTEAFF.

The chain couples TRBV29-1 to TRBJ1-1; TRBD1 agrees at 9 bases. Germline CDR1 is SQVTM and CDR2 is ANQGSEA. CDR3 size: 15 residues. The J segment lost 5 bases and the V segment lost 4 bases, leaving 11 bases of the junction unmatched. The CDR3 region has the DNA TGCAGCGTTGGGCGTGGGGGACAGGGTATGACTGAAGCTTTCTTT. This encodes CSVGRGGQGMTEAFF. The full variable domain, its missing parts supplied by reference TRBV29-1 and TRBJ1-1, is SAVISQKPSRDICQRGTSLTIQCQVDSQVTMMFWYRQQPGQSLTLIATANQGSEATYESGFVIDKFPISRPNLTFSTLTVSNMSPEDSSIYLCSVGRGGQGMTEAFFGQGTRLTVV.

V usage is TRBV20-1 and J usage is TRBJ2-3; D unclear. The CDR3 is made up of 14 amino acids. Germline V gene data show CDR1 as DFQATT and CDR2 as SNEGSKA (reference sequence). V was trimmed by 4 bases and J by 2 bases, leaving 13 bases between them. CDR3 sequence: CSANPDAFTDTQYF. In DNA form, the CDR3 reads TGCAGTGCTAACCCGGACGCCTTCACAGATACGCAGTATTTT.

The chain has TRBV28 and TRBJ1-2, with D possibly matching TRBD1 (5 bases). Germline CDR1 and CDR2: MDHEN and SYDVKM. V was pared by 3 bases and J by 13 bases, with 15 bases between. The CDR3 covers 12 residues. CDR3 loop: CASSLGRGELTF. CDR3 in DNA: TGTGCCAGCAGTTTGGGTCGGGGGGAACTCACCTTC.

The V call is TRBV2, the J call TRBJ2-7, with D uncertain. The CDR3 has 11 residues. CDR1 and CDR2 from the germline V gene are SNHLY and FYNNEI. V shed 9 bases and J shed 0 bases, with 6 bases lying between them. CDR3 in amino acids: CASHSSYEQYF. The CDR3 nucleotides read TGTGCCAGTCACTCCTCCTACGAGCAGTACTTC.

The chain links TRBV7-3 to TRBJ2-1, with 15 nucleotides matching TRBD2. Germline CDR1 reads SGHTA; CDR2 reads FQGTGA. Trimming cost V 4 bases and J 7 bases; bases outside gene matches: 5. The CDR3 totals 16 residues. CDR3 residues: CASSSPGTSGRNEQFF. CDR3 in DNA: TGTGCCAGCAGCTCCCCCGGGACTAGCGGGAGGAATGAGCAGTTCTTC.

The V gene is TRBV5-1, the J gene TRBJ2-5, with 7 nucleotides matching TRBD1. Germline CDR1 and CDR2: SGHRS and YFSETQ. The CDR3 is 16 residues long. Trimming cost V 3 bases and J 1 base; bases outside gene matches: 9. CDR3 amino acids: CASSSGGQSIQETQYF. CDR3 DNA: TGCGCCAGCAGCTCAGGGGGACAGTCGATCCAAGAGACCCAGTACTTC.

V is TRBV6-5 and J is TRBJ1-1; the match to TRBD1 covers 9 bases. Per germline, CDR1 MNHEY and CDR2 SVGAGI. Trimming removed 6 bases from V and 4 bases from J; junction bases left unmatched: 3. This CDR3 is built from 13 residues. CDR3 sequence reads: CASSPGQGTEAFF. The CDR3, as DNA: TGTGCCAGCAGCCCGGGACAGGGCACTGAAGCTTTCTTT.

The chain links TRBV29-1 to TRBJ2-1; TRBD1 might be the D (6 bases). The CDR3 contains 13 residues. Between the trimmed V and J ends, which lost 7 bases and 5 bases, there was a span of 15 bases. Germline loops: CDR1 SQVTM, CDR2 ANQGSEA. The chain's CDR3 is CSDGTQINNEQFF. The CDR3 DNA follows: TGCAGCGACGGGACACAAATTAACAATGAGCAGTTCTTC.

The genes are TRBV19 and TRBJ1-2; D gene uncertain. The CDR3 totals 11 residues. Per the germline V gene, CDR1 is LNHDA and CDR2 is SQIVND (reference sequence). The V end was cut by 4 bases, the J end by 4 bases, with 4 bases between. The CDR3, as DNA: TGTGCCAGTAGTACGGGCTATGGCTACACCTTC. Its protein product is CASSTGYGYTF. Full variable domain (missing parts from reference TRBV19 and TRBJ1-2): DGGITQSPKYLFRKEGQNVTLSCEQNLNHDAMYWYRQDPGQGLRLIYYSQIVNDFQKGDIAEGYSVSREKKESFPLTVTSAQKNPTAFYLCASSTGYGYTFGSGTRLTVV.

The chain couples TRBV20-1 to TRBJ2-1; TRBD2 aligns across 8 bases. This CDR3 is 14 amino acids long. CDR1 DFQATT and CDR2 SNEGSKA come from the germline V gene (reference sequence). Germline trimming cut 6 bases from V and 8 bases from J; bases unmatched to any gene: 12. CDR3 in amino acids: CSAESSGDWDEQFF. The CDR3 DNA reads TGCAGTGCCGAGAGTAGCGGGGATTGGGATGAGCAGTTCTTC.